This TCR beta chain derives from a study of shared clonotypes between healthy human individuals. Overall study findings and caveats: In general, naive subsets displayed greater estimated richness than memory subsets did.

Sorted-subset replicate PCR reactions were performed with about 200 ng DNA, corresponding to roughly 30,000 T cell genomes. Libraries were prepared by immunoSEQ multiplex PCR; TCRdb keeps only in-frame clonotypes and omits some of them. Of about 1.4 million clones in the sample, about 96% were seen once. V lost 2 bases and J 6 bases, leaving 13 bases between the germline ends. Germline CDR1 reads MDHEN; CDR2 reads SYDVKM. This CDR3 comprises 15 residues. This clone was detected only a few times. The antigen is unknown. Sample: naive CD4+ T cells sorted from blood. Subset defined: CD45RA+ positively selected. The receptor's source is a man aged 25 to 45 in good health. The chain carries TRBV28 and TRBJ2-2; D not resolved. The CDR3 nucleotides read TGTGCCAGCAGTTTAGGTCCGACCGACTCCGGGGAGCTGTTTTTT. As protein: CASSLGPTDSGELFF.